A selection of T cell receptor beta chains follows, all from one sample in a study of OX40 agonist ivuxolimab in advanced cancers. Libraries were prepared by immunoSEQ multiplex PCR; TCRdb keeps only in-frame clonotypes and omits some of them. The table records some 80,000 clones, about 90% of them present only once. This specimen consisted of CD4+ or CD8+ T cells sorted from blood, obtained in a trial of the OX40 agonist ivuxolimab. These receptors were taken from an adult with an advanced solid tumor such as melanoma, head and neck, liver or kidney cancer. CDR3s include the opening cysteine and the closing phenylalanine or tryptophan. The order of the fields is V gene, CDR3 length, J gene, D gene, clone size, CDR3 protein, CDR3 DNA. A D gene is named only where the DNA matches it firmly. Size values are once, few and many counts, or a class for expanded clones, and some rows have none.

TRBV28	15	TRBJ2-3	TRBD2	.	CASSPLAGGTDTQYF	TGTGCCAGCAGCCCACTAGCGGGAGGGACAGATACGCAGTATTTT
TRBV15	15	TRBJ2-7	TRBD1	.	CATSRTRQGYYEQYF	TGTGCCACCAGCAGAACAAGACAGGGTTACTACGAGCAGTACTTC
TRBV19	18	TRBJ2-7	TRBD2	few	CASSPTAGLAGSRPEQYF	TGTGCCAGTAGTCCCACGGCGGGGCTAGCGGGAAGCCGTCCCGAGCAGTACTTC
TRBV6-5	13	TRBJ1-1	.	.	CASTEGGDTEAFF	TGTGCCAGCACCGAGGGGGGGGACACTGAAGCTTTCTTT
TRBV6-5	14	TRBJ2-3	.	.	CASSYWPSTDTQYF	TGTGCCAGCAGTTATTGGCCTAGCACAGATACGCAGTATTTT
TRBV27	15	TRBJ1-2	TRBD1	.	CASSAGTGGVYGYTF	TGTGCCAGCAGTGCCGGGACAGGGGGCGTCTATGGCTACACCTTC
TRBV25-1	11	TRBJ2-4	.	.	CASSSKNIQYF	TGTGCCAGCAGTAGTAAAAACATTCAGTACTTC
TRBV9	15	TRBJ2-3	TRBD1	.	CASSWTGMHTDTQYF	TGTGCCAGCAGCTGGACAGGGATGCACACAGATACGCAGTATTTT
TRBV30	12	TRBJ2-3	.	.	CAWGRVTDTQYF	TGTGCCTGGGGCAGGGTAACAGATACGCAGTATTTT
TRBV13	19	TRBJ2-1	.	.	CASSPRPWSGTIGYNEQFF	TGTGCCAGCAGCCCCCGGCCCTGGAGTGGGACGATCGGATACAATGAGCAGTTCTTC
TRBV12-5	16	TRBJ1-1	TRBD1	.	CASGLVYTGTGTEAFF	TGTGCTAGTGGTTTGGTCTACACCGGGACAGGGACTGAAGCTTTCTTT
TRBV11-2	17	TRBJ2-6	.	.	CASSFDQGRAGANVLTF	TGTGCCAGCAGCTTCGATCAAGGGCGGGCTGGGGCCAACGTCCTGACTTTC
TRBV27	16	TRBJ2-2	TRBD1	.	CASSIQGAANTGELFF	TGTGCCAGTTCCATACAGGGGGCGGCGAACACCGGGGAGCTGTTTTTT
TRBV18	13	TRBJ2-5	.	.	CASSPRPSETQYF	TGTGCCAGCTCACCACGGCCCTCAGAGACCCAGTACTTC
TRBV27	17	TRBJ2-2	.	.	CASTRSGLNANTGELFF	TGTGCCAGCACCCGGTCGGGCCTTAACGCGAACACCGGGGAGCTGTTTTTT
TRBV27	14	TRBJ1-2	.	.	CASSLGLDVGGYTF	TGTGCCAGCAGTTTGGGACTTGATGTGGGTGGCTACACCTTC
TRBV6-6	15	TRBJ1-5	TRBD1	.	CASSRQGSGNQPQHF	TGTGCCAGCAGTCGACAGGGATCGGGCAATCAGCCCCAGCATTTT
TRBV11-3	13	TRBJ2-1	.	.	CASAPSGVNEQFF	TGTGCAAGCGCTCCAAGCGGAGTCAATGAGCAGTTCTTC
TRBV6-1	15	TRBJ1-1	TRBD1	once	CASLSGQGGDTEAFF	TGTGCCAGCCTTTCGGGACAGGGGGGGGACACTGAAGCTTTCTTT
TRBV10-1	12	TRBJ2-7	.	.	CASSESNNEQYF	TGCGCCAGCAGTGAGTCGAACAACGAGCAGTACTTC
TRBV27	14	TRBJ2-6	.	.	CVSSEYSGANVLTF	TGTGTCAGCAGTGAATACTCTGGGGCCAACGTCCTGACTTTC
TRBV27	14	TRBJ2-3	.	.	CASSLSRATDTQYF	TGTGCCAGCAGTTTATCGAGGGCCACAGATACGCAGTATTTT
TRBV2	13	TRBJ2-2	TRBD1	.	CASRDRELGELFF	TGTGCCAGCAGGGACAGGGAGTTAGGGGAGCTGTTTTTT
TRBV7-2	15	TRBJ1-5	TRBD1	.	CASSLRQGGNQPQHF	TGTGCCAGCAGCCTGAGACAGGGAGGCAATCAGCCCCAGCATTTT
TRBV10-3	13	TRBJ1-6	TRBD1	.	CAIRDREDSPLHF	TGTGCCATCCGCGACAGGGAGGATTCACCCCTCCACTTT
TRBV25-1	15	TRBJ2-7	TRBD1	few	CASSGANRGSYEQYF	TGTGCCAGCAGTGGAGCGAACAGGGGCTCCTACGAGCAGTACTTC
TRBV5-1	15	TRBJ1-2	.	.	CASSLVAGRGYGYTF	TGCGCCAGCAGCTTGGTTGCGGGGCGCGGCTATGGCTACACCTTC
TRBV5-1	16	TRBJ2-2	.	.	CASSLGGPGLAGELFF	TGCGCCAGCAGCTTGGGAGGGCCCGGGTTGGCCGGGGAGCTGTTTTTT
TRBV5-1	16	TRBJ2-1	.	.	CASSLAVGTSYNEQFF	TGCGCCAGCAGCTTGGCCGTGGGGACCTCCTACAATGAGCAGTTCTTC
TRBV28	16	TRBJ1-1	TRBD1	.	CASSQPRAGGGTEAFF	TGTGCCAGCAGCCAGCCCCGGGCAGGGGGCGGCACTGAAGCTTTCTTT